The rows below give T cell receptor beta chains drawn from one sample of a study of Graves' ophthalmopathy and Graves' hyperthyroidism. Via MiXCR, TCRdb re-called the multiplex PCR reads, giving one row per CDR3 protein. The sample includes a few hundred thousand distinct CDR3 sequences, 20% to 25% of them seen just once. What was sequenced was peripheral blood. The receptors here all came from a woman younger than 35 with stable Graves' hyperthyroidism. Both conserved end residues are part of each CDR3. D genes are given only for firm matches. The size field is filled for only some rows; it gives once, few, many or a size class.

clone size: many; V gene: TRBV15; J gene: TRBJ2-7; D gene: .; CDR3 protein: CATSRDTTGLVGEQYF; CDR3 DNA: TGTGCCACCAGCAGAGATACGACAGGCCTAGTGGGCGAGCAGTACTTC
clone size: many; V gene: TRBV5-1; J gene: TRBJ2-7; D gene: TRBD2; CDR3 protein: CASSLVRREDEQYF; CDR3 DNA: TGCGCCAGCAGCTTGGTGAGGCGGGAGGACGAGCAGTACTTC
clone size: .; V gene: TRBV27; J gene: TRBJ1-1; D gene: .; CDR3 protein: CASSLNRWTTEAFF; CDR3 DNA: TGTGCCAGCAGTTTGAATAGGTGGACCACTGAAGCTTTCTTT
clone size: many; V gene: TRBV27; J gene: TRBJ1-1; D gene: TRBD1; CDR3 protein: CASSSRTGTEAFF; CDR3 DNA: TGTGCCAGCAGTTCCCGGACAGGGACTGAAGCTTTCTTT
clone size: many; V gene: TRBV6-2/TRBV6-3; J gene: TRBJ1-5; D gene: .; CDR3 protein: CASSHGRSNQPQHF; CDR3 DNA: TGTGCCAGCAGCCACGGACGGAGCAATCAGCCCCAGCATTTT
clone size: .; V gene: TRBV24-1; J gene: TRBJ1-2; D gene: TRBD1; CDR3 protein: CATSDPGQKCGYTF; CDR3 DNA: TGTGCCACCAGCGACCCGGGACAGAAGTGTGGCTACACCTTC
clone size: many; V gene: TRBV19; J gene: TRBJ1-2; D gene: .; CDR3 protein: CASSIDDLGRSYGYTF; CDR3 DNA: TGTGCCAGTAGTATAGACGATCTGGGGCGATCCTATGGCTACACCTTC
clone size: many; V gene: TRBV15; J gene: TRBJ1-5; D gene: .; CDR3 protein: CATSRDKSLERPQHF; CDR3 DNA: TGTGCCACCAGCAGAGATAAATCACTTGAGCGGCCCCAGCATTTT
clone size: many; V gene: TRBV19; J gene: TRBJ2-7; D gene: .; CDR3 protein: CASSIGGTYEQYF; CDR3 DNA: TGTGCCAGTAGTATTGGCGGCACCTACGAGCAGTACTTC
clone size: many; V gene: TRBV12-3/TRBV12-4; J gene: TRBJ1-2; D gene: .; CDR3 protein: CASSLSQIDGYTF; CDR3 DNA: TGTGCCAGCAGTTTATCACAAATAGACGGCTACACCTTC
clone size: .; V gene: TRBV20-1; J gene: TRBJ2-5; D gene: .; CDR3 protein: CSASQGTSYQETQYF; CDR3 DNA: TGCAGTGCTAGTCAGGGAACCTCGTACCAAGAGACCCAGTACTTC
clone size: many; V gene: TRBV28; J gene: TRBJ2-7; D gene: .; CDR3 protein: CASSFSGGRREWLYEQYF; CDR3 DNA: TGTGCCAGCAGTTTTTCGGGGGGCCGGCGGGAGTGGTTGTACGAGCAGTACTTC
clone size: .; V gene: TRBV6-1; J gene: TRBJ1-2; D gene: .; CDR3 protein: CASRESWPNYGYTF; CDR3 DNA: TGTGCCAGCAGAGAGAGCTGGCCTAACTATGGCTACACCTTC
clone size: many; V gene: TRBV25-1; J gene: TRBJ1-6; D gene: .; CDR3 protein: CASSGRLYNSPLHF; CDR3 DNA: TGTGCCAGCAGTGGACGCCTCTATAATTCACCCCTCCACTTT
clone size: many; V gene: TRBV5-1; J gene: TRBJ2-5; D gene: TRBD1; CDR3 protein: CASSLFGDSQETQYF; CDR3 DNA: TGCGCCAGCAGCTTGTTCGGGGACAGCCAAGAGACCCAGTACTTC
clone size: .; V gene: TRBV6-1; J gene: TRBJ2-7; D gene: TRBD1; CDR3 protein: CASGPRDSDYEQYF; CDR3 DNA: TGTGCCAGCGGCCCCCGGGACAGCGACTACGAGCAGTACTTC
clone size: .; V gene: TRBV29-1; J gene: TRBJ2-1; D gene: TRBD2; CDR3 protein: CSVSSGDIYNEQFF; CDR3 DNA: TGCAGCGTTAGTAGCGGGGACATATACAATGAGCAGTTCTTC
clone size: .; V gene: TRBV12-3/TRBV12-4; J gene: TRBJ1-2; D gene: .; CDR3 protein: CASSLGPPAGYTF; CDR3 DNA: TGTGCCAGCAGTTTGGGACCGCCTGCTGGCTACACCTTC
clone size: .; V gene: TRBV12-3/TRBV12-4; J gene: TRBJ1-2; D gene: .; CDR3 protein: CASSHARLSYGYTF; CDR3 DNA: TGTGCCAGCAGCCACGCAAGGCTGTCTTACGGCTACACCTTC
clone size: many; V gene: TRBV11-2; J gene: TRBJ1-5; D gene: .; CDR3 protein: CASSLEARYSNQPQHF; CDR3 DNA: TGTGCCAGCAGCTTAGAGGCCAGGTATAGCAATCAGCCCCAGCATTTT
clone size: few; V gene: TRBV4-1; J gene: TRBJ2-2; D gene: .; CDR3 protein: CASTRVGGAGRSGELFF; CDR3 DNA: TGCGCCAGCACCCGAGTAGGGGGAGCAGGGCGGTCCGGGGAGCTGTTTTTT
clone size: many; V gene: TRBV7-9; J gene: TRBJ1-5; D gene: .; CDR3 protein: CASSRGDGNQPQHF; CDR3 DNA: TGTGCCAGCAGCCGGGGGGACGGCAATCAGCCCCAGCATTTT
clone size: medium-sized; V gene: TRBV29-1; J gene: TRBJ2-2; D gene: .; CDR3 protein: CSVQTGNKENTGELFF; CDR3 DNA: TGCAGCGTCCAGACAGGAAACAAGGAGAACACCGGGGAGCTGTTTTTT
clone size: many; V gene: TRBV12-5; J gene: TRBJ2-4; D gene: .; CDR3 protein: CASGQSGLAKNIQYF; CDR3 DNA: TGTGCTAGTGGTCAATCAGGGTTAGCCAAAAACATTCAGTACTTC
clone size: once; V gene: TRBV5-1; J gene: TRBJ2-2; D gene: .; CDR3 protein: CASSLADVNTGELFF; CDR3 DNA: TGCGCCAGCAGCTTGGCAGATGTCAACACCGGGGAGCTGTTTTTT
clone size: .; V gene: TRBV9; J gene: TRBJ1-2; D gene: .; CDR3 protein: CASSVVGYGYTF; CDR3 DNA: TGTGCCAGCAGCGTAGTCGGCTATGGCTACACCTTC
clone size: .; V gene: TRBV6-1; J gene: TRBJ1-5; D gene: .; CDR3 protein: CASGGVGNQPQHF; CDR3 DNA: TGTGCCAGCGGGGGGGTGGGCAATCAGCCCCAGCATTTT
clone size: .; V gene: TRBV29-1; J gene: TRBJ2-6; D gene: .; CDR3 protein: CSVGRDDAPGANVLTF; CDR3 DNA: TGCAGCGTTGGTCGGGACGACGCACCCGGGGCCAACGTCCTGACTTTC
clone size: .; V gene: TRBV27; J gene: TRBJ1-5; D gene: .; CDR3 protein: CASSWAGASNQPHHF; CDR3 DNA: TGTGCCAGCAGTTGGGCCGGGGCTAGCAATCAGCCCCATCATTTT
clone size: many; V gene: TRBV28; J gene: TRBJ2-3; D gene: .; CDR3 protein: CASSLLQGQTDTQYF; CDR3 DNA: TGTGCCAGCAGTTTACTCCAGGGACAAACAGATACGCAGTATTTT
clone size: .; V gene: TRBV19; J gene: TRBJ2-2; D gene: .; CDR3 protein: CAVLALNTGELFF; CDR3 DNA: TGTGCCGTTCTCGCGTTAAACACCGGGGAGCTGTTTTTT
clone size: .; V gene: TRBV12-3/TRBV12-4; J gene: TRBJ1-1; D gene: .; CDR3 protein: CASSLTDREAFF; CDR3 DNA: TGTGCCAGCAGCCTTACTGACAGGGAAGCTTTCTTT
clone size: .; V gene: TRBV6-2/TRBV6-3; J gene: TRBJ1-1; D gene: .; CDR3 protein: CASSYSFQVKRDMGFGNTEAFF; CDR3 DNA: TGTGCCAGCAGTTACTCGTTCCAGGTAAAAAGGGACATGGGATTTGGCAACACTGAAGCTTTCTTT
clone size: many; V gene: TRBV19; J gene: TRBJ1-5; D gene: .; CDR3 protein: CASSIVGLRNQPQHF; CDR3 DNA: TGTGCCAGTAGTATCGTCGGACTAAGGAATCAGCCCCAGCATTTT
clone size: .; V gene: TRBV28; J gene: TRBJ2-5; D gene: .; CDR3 protein: CASSRASREETQYF; CDR3 DNA: TGTGCCAGCAGCCGCGCCAGCAGGGAGGAGACCCAGTACTTC
clone size: many; V gene: TRBV12-3/TRBV12-4; J gene: TRBJ2-7; D gene: .; CDR3 protein: CASSLAFAEQYF; CDR3 DNA: TGTGCCAGCAGTTTAGCGTTTGCCGAGCAGTACTTC
clone size: many; V gene: TRBV27; J gene: TRBJ2-7; D gene: TRBD1; CDR3 protein: CASSSGTGVNEQYF; CDR3 DNA: TGTGCCAGCAGTTCCGGGACAGGCGTCAACGAGCAGTACTTC
clone size: few; V gene: TRBV7-2; J gene: TRBJ1-5; D gene: .; CDR3 protein: CASSALGAQGQPQHF; CDR3 DNA: TGTGCCAGCAGCGCCCTTGGGGCCCAGGGGCAGCCCCAGCATTTT
clone size: many; V gene: TRBV18; J gene: TRBJ2-7; D gene: .; CDR3 protein: CASSPGTNPYEQYF; CDR3 DNA: TGTGCCAGCTCACCCGGGACAAACCCCTACGAGCAGTACTTC
clone size: many; V gene: TRBV7-2; J gene: TRBJ1-2; D gene: .; CDR3 protein: CASSLDGINYGYTF; CDR3 DNA: TGTGCCAGCAGCTTAGATGGGATAAACTATGGCTACACCTTC
clone size: many; V gene: TRBV11-2; J gene: TRBJ2-2; D gene: .; CDR3 protein: CASSLYSIWRDRVPNTGELFF; CDR3 DNA: TGTGCCAGCAGCTTATATTCGATTTGGCGGGACCGCGTCCCGAACACCGGGGAGCTGTTTTTT
clone size: .; V gene: TRBV10-3; J gene: TRBJ2-7; D gene: .; CDR3 protein: CAISVGNEQYF; CDR3 DNA: TGTGCCATCAGTGTAGGGAACGAGCAGTACTTC
clone size: few; V gene: TRBV6-1; J gene: TRBJ1-3; D gene: .; CDR3 protein: CASSDQVSFGNTIYF; CDR3 DNA: TGTGCCAGCAGTGACCAAGTTTCATTTGGAAACACCATATATTTT
clone size: many; V gene: TRBV15; J gene: TRBJ1-5; D gene: .; CDR3 protein: CATRDSNQPQHF; CDR3 DNA: TGTGCCACCAGAGACAGCAATCAGCCCCAGCATTTT
clone size: many; V gene: TRBV9; J gene: TRBJ2-5; D gene: .; CDR3 protein: CASSAGLQQETQYF; CDR3 DNA: TGTGCCAGCAGCGCGGGACTTCAGCAAGAGACCCAGTACTTC
clone size: .; V gene: TRBV10-3; J gene: TRBJ1-6; D gene: TRBD1; CDR3 protein: CAITSDRGGNSPLHF; CDR3 DNA: TGTGCCATCACCTCAGACAGGGGAGGGAATTCACCCCTCCACTTT
clone size: many; V gene: TRBV20-1; J gene: TRBJ2-5; D gene: TRBD2; CDR3 protein: CSASPSGRETQYF; CDR3 DNA: TGCAGTGCTTCCCCTAGCGGGAGAGAGACCCAGTACTTC
clone size: .; V gene: TRBV25-1; J gene: TRBJ2-5; D gene: .; CDR3 protein: CASTRGRSQETQYF; CDR3 DNA: TGTGCCAGCACCCGAGGGCGGTCCCAAGAGACCCAGTACTTC
clone size: .; V gene: TRBV4-1; J gene: TRBJ1-2; D gene: .; CDR3 protein: CASSLQYRAGNYGYTF; CDR3 DNA: TGCGCCAGCAGCCTCCAGTACCGGGCCGGGAACTATGGCTACACCTTC
clone size: .; V gene: TRBV28; J gene: TRBJ1-2; D gene: .; CDR3 protein: CASVGGAGYTF; CDR3 DNA: TGTGCCAGCGTGGGGGGGGCCGGCTACACCTTC
clone size: many; V gene: TRBV12-3/TRBV12-4; J gene: TRBJ1-2; D gene: .; CDR3 protein: CASRPTGFGGYTF; CDR3 DNA: TGTGCCAGCAGACCCACAGGGTTCGGAGGCTACACCTTC
clone size: many; V gene: TRBV6-2/TRBV6-3; J gene: TRBJ2-7; D gene: TRBD2; CDR3 protein: CASSYSIGRAGNEQYF; CDR3 DNA: TGTGCCAGCAGTTACTCAATCGGGAGGGCCGGTAACGAGCAGTACTTC
clone size: many; V gene: TRBV30; J gene: TRBJ2-5; D gene: TRBD1; CDR3 protein: CAWETGGQETQYF; CDR3 DNA: TGTGCCTGGGAAACAGGGGGCCAAGAGACCCAGTACTTC
clone size: many; V gene: TRBV30; J gene: TRBJ1-1; D gene: .; CDR3 protein: CAWSVVLGTLEAFF; CDR3 DNA: TGTGCCTGGAGTGTAGTTTTAGGGACCCTTGAAGCTTTCTTT
clone size: many; V gene: TRBV7-3; J gene: TRBJ2-7; D gene: TRBD1; CDR3 protein: CASSLGTGKYEQYF; CDR3 DNA: TGTGCCAGCAGCTTAGGGACAGGGAAGTACGAGCAGTACTTC
clone size: few; V gene: TRBV4-1; J gene: TRBJ2-2; D gene: .; CDR3 protein: CASSQDTGRRAGELFF; CDR3 DNA: TGCGCCAGCAGCCAAGATACAGGACGGCGGGCCGGGGAGCTGTTTTTT
clone size: many; V gene: TRBV5-1; J gene: TRBJ1-1; D gene: .; CDR3 protein: CASSFDWNTEAFF; CDR3 DNA: TGCGCCAGCAGCTTCGACTGGAACACTGAAGCTTTCTTT